This T cell receptor beta chain comes out of a study of blood T cell dynamics during melanoma immunotherapy. Time point defined: pre-treatment baseline. At 12 weeks after first infusion, RECIST 1.1 defined response for most patients. Patients with prior systemic cancer treatment, concomitant immunosuppressants, or other active malignancies were excluded. Every bulk PBMC sample received the same 350 ng of DNA. Clones were sequenced by immunoSEQ multiplex PCR, and TCRdb holds only the in-frame ones, with some missing. The sample has 10,000 to 15,000 clones; 65% to 85% are singletons. This material consisted of blood, taken from a patient treated with checkpoint blockade. The sequence came from a human donor with melanoma.

CDR3 DNA: TGCGCCAGCAGGATGGTGACTCACTCCTACGAGCAGTACTTC. It specifies CASRMVTHSYEQYF. The gene calls are TRBV5-1 and TRBJ2-7, with D unresolved. Trimming stripped 5 bases from V and 0 bases from J, with 12 bases between. Germline assignment: CDR1 SGHRS and CDR2 YFSETQ. The CDR3 covers 14 residues. Full variable domain (missing parts from reference TRBV5-1 and TRBJ2-7): KAGVTQTPRYLIKTRGQQVTLSCSPISGHRSVSWYQQTPGQGLQFLFEYFSETQRNKGNFPGRFSGRQFSNSRSEMNVSTLELGDSALYLCASRMVTHSYEQYFGPGTRLTVT.